The TCR beta chain described here comes from a study of post-analysis software for immune sequencing data. Turning to the study itself: The courses of disease that were included comprised relapsing-remitting, secondary progressive and progressive-relapsing multiple sclerosis. General study points: By F measure, samples from a shared preparation batch strongly co-clustered. Higher frequency in patients than in controls was seen for 5 or 6 TRBV segments, with TRBV5-6, TRBV5-1 and TRBV20-1 among them. In multiple sclerosis, normalized Chao1 diversity was significantly below that of controls.

Remarks on this clonotype: What it binds is unknown.

Unique molecular identifiers were built into the TCR beta cDNA libraries. With roughly 0.9 to 11 million T cells as the source, 500,000 to 650,000 cDNA molecules resulted. One entry per CDR3 protein results from TCRdb running MiXCR on the PCR reads. The profile covers around 440,000 distinct CDR3 sequences, with under 55% appearing a single time and 12% taken by the ten largest. The CDR3 is 13 amino acids. Per germline, CDR1 MDHEN and CDR2 SYDVKM. V was shortened by 7 bases and J by 3 bases, with 12 bases between the two germline ends. The rearrangement uses TRBV28 and TRBJ1-2; weak D call: TRBD1 (5 bases). The source of this sequence is a girl aged 5 to 17 with multiple sclerosis. The material sequenced was blood. In DNA form, the CDR3 reads TGTGCCAGCACCCCCGGGGGAGACTATGGCTACACCTTC. Its translation: CASTPGGDYGYTF.